The 29 T cell receptor beta chains reported below all come from one sample, sequenced in a study of T cell changes during pregnancy in multiple sclerosis. The method was immunoSEQ multiplex PCR; TCRdb's version includes in-frame clones alone and lacks a portion of them. The data contain over 45,000 clones, 93% of them seen just once; the ten biggest clones take up around 2.5%. Source: CD8+ T cells from peripheral blood mononuclear cells, taken in the third trimester of pregnancy. These receptors were obtained from a female donor with multiple sclerosis, enrolled in a pregnancy study.

This clone is a singleton in its sample. The chain combines TRBV7-9 with TRBJ2-5; D remains ambiguous. The CDR3 extends over 12 amino acids. Trimming left V 1 base short and J 5 bases short, with 5 bases between. Per germline, CDR1 SEHNR and CDR2 FQNEAQ (reference sequence). The chain's CDR3 is CASSLGVETQYF. DNA for the CDR3: TGTGCCAGCAGCTTAGGAGTCGAGACCCAGTACTTC. The whole variable domain, remainder taken from reference TRBV7-9 and TRBJ2-5, is DTGVSQNPRHKITKRGQNVTFRCDPISEHNRLYWYRQTLGQGPEFLTYFQNEAQLEKSRLLSDRFSAERPKGSFSTLEIQRTEQGDSAMYLCASSLGVETQYFGPGTRLLVL.

CDR3 loop: CASSPRDRAYNEQFF. Here the CDR3 DNA reads TGTGCCAGCAGTCCTCGGGACAGGGCTTACAATGAGCAGTTCTTC. This chain joins TRBV2 and TRBJ2-1; 9 positions agree with TRBD1. With 5 bases clipped from V and 4 bases from J, the junction kept 6 bases outside the gene matches. CDR1 is SNHLY, CDR2 FYNNEI, per germline. The CDR3 has 15 residues.

The chain links TRBV19 to TRBJ2-7, with 9 bases lining up with TRBD2. The CDR3 has 14 amino acids. Germline assignment: CDR1 LNHDA and CDR2 SQIVND (reference sequence). V trimming: 4 bases; J trimming: 7 bases; junction bases outside the gene matches: 8. The CDR3 is CASSTPGLANEQYF. CDR3 nucleotide sequence: TGTGCCAGTAGTACCCCCGGACTAGCGAATGAGCAGTACTTC.

The gene calls are TRBV19 and TRBJ2-7, with a possible D match to TRBD1 (6 bases). The CDR3 runs to 14 residues. CDR1 is LNHDA and CDR2 is SQIVND in the germline V gene (reference sequence). V was trimmed by 4 bases and J by 2 bases, leaving 12 bases between them. In DNA form, the CDR3 reads TGTGCCAGTAGTAGCCAGGGGTCCACCTACGAGCAGTACTTC. Its translation is CASSSQGSTYEQYF.

V gene TRBV14 combines with J gene TRBJ2-7, with TRBD1 matching 7 bases. J was trimmed by 3 bases and V by 1 base; bases with no gene match: 6. The CDR3 is 15 residues long. CDR1 SGHDN and CDR2 FVKESK come from the germline V gene. The CDR3 loop reads CASSQGTGAYYEQYF. The CDR3 DNA follows: TGTGCCAGCAGCCAAGGCACAGGGGCCTACTACGAGCAGTACTTC.

The chain joins TRBV4-3 to TRBJ2-7; 10 positions agree with TRBD2. V lost 1 base to trimming and J lost 3 bases; unmatched junction nucleotides: 6. Germline V gives CDR1 LGHNA, CDR2 YSLEER. There are 16 residues in the CDR3. The CDR3 DNA follows: TGCGCCAGCAGCCAAGGAGCTAGCGGGAGTAACTACGAGCAGTACTTC. The encoded protein is CASSQGASGSNYEQYF.

The V gene is TRBV27, the J gene TRBJ1-4; D remains ambiguous. Trimming took 5 bases from V and 4 from J, leaving 8 bases between them. CDR1 and CDR2 from the germline V gene are MNHEY and SMNVEV (reference sequence). The CDR3 contains 13 residues. CDR3 in DNA: TGTGCCAGCAGTAAGCGGGGTAATGAAAAACTGTTTTTT. It is translated as CASSKRGNEKLFF.

CDR3 bases: TGTGCCAGCTCACTGGAGGGGGCTATGAACTACGAGCAGTACTTC. Its translation: CASSLEGAMNYEQYF. This chain connects TRBV18 to TRBJ2-7; a possible D gene is TRBD1 (7 bases). The V gene lost 4 bases and the J gene lost 3 bases, with 16 bases spanning the gap. The CDR3 contains 15 residues. Looked up from germline, CDR1 is KGHSH and CDR2 is LQKENI.

V is TRBV6-1 and J is TRBJ2-7, with D tentatively TRBD2 (6 bases). The CDR3 is made up of 16 amino acids. V was trimmed by 0 bases and J by 3 bases, leaving 15 bases between them. Germline CDR1 and CDR2: MNHNS and SASEGT. DNA of the CDR3: TGTGCCAGCAGTGAAGCGGGTCTAGCGCGGAACTACGAGCAGTACTTC. Protein sequence: CASSEAGLARNYEQYF.

The chain is built from TRBV4-2 and TRBJ2-1; 7 positions match TRBD2. This CDR3 has 16 amino acids. Trimming cost V 4 bases and J 0 bases; bases outside gene matches: 6. CDR1 and CDR2 (germline): LGHNA, YNFKEQ. CDR3 sequence (DNA): TGTGCCAGCAGCCGAAACCGCGGGGGCTCCTACAATGAGCAGTTCTTC. Translating it yields CASSRNRGGSYNEQFF.

The chain uses TRBV28 and TRBJ1-1; TRBD1 might be the D (6 bases). The CDR3 length is 17 residues. Between the trimmed V and J ends, which lost 2 bases and 4 bases, there was a span of 20 bases. CDR1 and CDR2 (germline): MDHEN, SYDVKM. DNA for the CDR3: TGTGCCAGCAGTTTAGACCCCCCCACAGGGAAGAGCACTGAAGCTTTCTTT. Protein product: CASSLDPPTGKSTEAFF.

The V call is TRBV27, the J call TRBJ1-5; perhaps TRBD1 as D (5 bases). This CDR3 has 13 residues. Germline V gene lookup returns CDR1 MNHEY and CDR2 SMNVEV (reference sequence). The V end lost 5 bases, the J end lost 8 bases, and 13 bases lay between the germline ends. The DNA for the CDR3 is TGTGCCAGCAGTCGGACAACGGGGGAGCCCCAGCATTTT. This encodes CASSRTTGEPQHF.

In DNA, the CDR3 is TGCAGCGTTGAGGGGCTCTCTGGGGCCAACGTCCTGACTTTC. It specifies CSVEGLSGANVLTF. This sequence joins TRBV29-1 and TRBJ2-6; D is possibly TRBD1 (5 bases). V lost 3 bases to trimming and J lost 0 bases, with 6 bases between them. The CDR3 is made up of 14 amino acids. The germline gives CDR1 SQVTM, CDR2 ANQGSEA.

This rearrangement joins TRBV27 to TRBJ1-2; 10 bases align to TRBD1. Germline lookup yields CDR1 MNHEY and CDR2 SMNVEV (reference sequence). The V and J ends lost 4 bases and 4 bases, in that order; junction bases with no gene match: 6. This CDR3 has 15 residues. Here the CDR3 reads CASSSPGQGSYGYTF. In DNA, the CDR3 is TGTGCCAGCAGTTCCCCGGGACAGGGGAGCTATGGCTACACCTTC.

V is TRBV27 and J is TRBJ2-5; TRBD1 aligns across 9 bases. Trimming cost V 3 bases and J 2 bases; bases outside gene matches: 4. Per germline, CDR1 MNHEY and CDR2 SMNVEV (reference sequence). There are 15 residues in the CDR3. CDR3 nucleotides: TGTGCCAGCAGTTTCGGGACAGGGTATCAAGAGACCCAGTACTTC. It codes for CASSFGTGYQETQYF.

The count of this clone is one. The rearrangement links TRBV7-9 to TRBJ2-3, with 7 bases fitting TRBD2. J lost 2 bases, V lost 5 bases, and 10 bases had no gene match. Germline CDR1 and CDR2: SEHNR and FQNEAQ (reference sequence). CDR3 size: 16 residues. CDR3 in DNA: TGTGCCAGCAGCCAAATAGCGGGTTATTACACAGATACGCAGTATTTT. It encodes CASSQIAGYYTDTQYF.

The chain links TRBV15 to TRBJ2-3; 10 nucleotides agree with TRBD2. Trimming removed 4 bases from V and 2 bases from J; junction bases left unmatched: 6. The CDR3 runs 16 residues. From germline, CDR1 is LNHNV and CDR2 YYDKDF (reference sequence). The CDR3 reads CATSIALAGATDTQYF. In DNA form, the CDR3 reads TGTGCCACCAGCATTGCGCTAGCGGGAGCCACAGATACGCAGTATTTT.

The rearrangement uses TRBV7-2 and TRBJ2-1, with 12 bases aligning to TRBD2. Per germline, CDR1 SGHTA and CDR2 FQGNSA. This CDR3 has 16 amino acids. The ends lost 5 bases at V and 2 bases at J; junction bases unmatched: 4. In nucleotides, the CDR3 is TGTGCCAGCAGCGTCCTAGCGGGAGGGCCCTACAATGAGCAGTTCTTC. Protein sequence: CASSVLAGGPYNEQFF.

This chain links TRBV4-1 with TRBJ2-5; D unclear. Germline V gives CDR1 MGHRA, CDR2 YSYEKL. Trimming removed 1 base at V and 1 base at J, with 10 bases between. The CDR3 loop spans 15 amino acids. In nucleotides, the CDR3 is TGCGCCAGCAGCCAAGTCGGCGGAAGCCAAGAGACCCAGTACTTC. It specifies CASSQVGGSQETQYF.

The V gene is TRBV27, the J gene TRBJ1-1, with D possibly being TRBD1 (5 bases). Germline values: CDR1 MNHEY, CDR2 SMNVEV (reference sequence). CDR3 length: 13 residues. Trimming shortened V by 4 bases and J by 5 bases, and 11 bases separated the two germline ends. CDR3 region: CASSYQGPTEAFF. The CDR3, as DNA: TGTGCCAGCAGTTACCAGGGTCCGACTGAAGCTTTCTTT.

The chain combines TRBV27 with TRBJ1-2, with D possibly matching TRBD1 (6 bases). This CDR3 region has 13 residues. V was shortened by 6 bases and J by 8 bases, with 16 bases between the two germline ends. Germline assignment: CDR1 MNHEY and CDR2 SMNVEV (reference sequence). CDR3 residues: CASRTTGIEGYTF. Here the CDR3 DNA reads TGTGCCAGCAGGACTACAGGGATTGAGGGCTACACCTTC.

The CDR3 DNA follows: TGTGCCAGCAGGAGCCAGGGGCCACCCTTCACCTACGAGCAGTACTTC. Translation: CASRSQGPPFTYEQYF. The V call is TRBV28, the J call TRBJ2-7, with a tentative D call TRBD1 (6 bases). The germline CDR1 and CDR2 sequences are MDHEN and SYDVKM. The CDR3 has 16 amino acids. Trimming took off 6 bases at V and 2 bases at J, with 20 bases between the two ends.

The rearrangement links TRBV30 to TRBJ2-1; 10 bases line up with TRBD1. In germline, CDR1 is GTSNPN, CDR2 SVGIG (reference sequence). With V trimmed by 5 bases and J by 9 bases, 7 bases remained unmatched. This CDR3 comprises 13 residues. CDR3: CAWEPTGGSEQFF. In DNA, the CDR3 is TGTGCCTGGGAACCGACAGGGGGCAGTGAGCAGTTCTTC.

This chain uses TRBV27 with TRBJ1-2, with a possible D match to TRBD1 (5 bases). Trimming shortened V by 5 bases and J by 4 bases, and 17 bases separated the two germline ends. The CDR3 length is 15 residues. Germline V gene sequence: CDR1 MNHEY, CDR2 SMNVEV (reference sequence). For the CDR3, the DNA is TGTGCCAGCAGTGAATCAGGGCAGGGCGGCTATGGCTACACCTTC. It yields the protein CASSESGQGGYGYTF.

This chain connects TRBV7-8 to TRBJ2-7; 10 nucleotides line up with TRBD1. Per germline, CDR1 SGHVS and CDR2 FQNEAQ. The CDR3 loop spans 15 amino acids. The V gene end was trimmed by 2 bases and the J gene end by 6 bases; junction bases not matched to a gene: 7. CDR3 region: CASSLSGTGEFEQYF. CDR3 nucleotide sequence: TGTGCCAGCAGCTTATCGGGGACAGGGGAATTCGAGCAGTACTTC. Looking up the rest from reference TRBV7-8 and TRBJ2-7 gives the full variable domain: GAGVSQSPRYKVAKRGQDVALRCDPISGHVSLFWYQQALGQGPEFLTYFQNEAQLDKSGLPSDRFFAERPEGSVSTLKIQRTQQEDSAVYLCASSLSGTGEFEQYFGPGTRLTVT.

This chain links TRBV4-1 with TRBJ1-5, with TRBD1 as a possible D gene (5 bases). Germline V gives CDR1 MGHRA, CDR2 YSYEKL. V lost 1 base to trimming and J lost 4 bases, with 8 bases between them. CDR3 length equals 14 residues. Here the CDR3 DNA reads TGCGCCAGCAGCCAAGTTCAGGGAAATCAGCCCCAGCATTTT. This gives the protein CASSQVQGNQPQHF.

The chain joins TRBV28 to TRBJ2-3, with 7 bases lining up with TRBD1. Germline-derived CDR1 and CDR2 are MDHEN and SYDVKM. This CDR3 spans 14 amino acids. The trim removed 2 bases at V and 4 bases at J, leaving 3 bases unmatched. The CDR3 is CASSLTGTADTQYF. Written as DNA, the CDR3 is TGTGCCAGCAGTTTAACCGGGACAGCAGATACGCAGTATTTT.

This clone has a single count. V is TRBV7-7 and J is TRBJ2-5; D call uncertain. This CDR3 comprises 16 residues. V shed 4 bases and J shed 2 bases, with 17 bases lying between them. Germline values: CDR1 SSHAT, CDR2 FNYEAQ (reference sequence). This chain's CDR3 is CASSSTHDITQETQYF. Here the CDR3 DNA reads TGTGCCAGCAGCTCCACCCATGACATTACTCAAGAGACCCAGTACTTC.

The CDR3 loop is CASSLFGPNQPQHF. CDR3 bases: TGTGCCAGCAGCCTCTTTGGCCCCAATCAGCCCCAGCATTTT. The gene calls are TRBV7-8 and TRBJ1-5, with D hard to call. CDR1 SGHVS and CDR2 FQNEAQ come from the germline V gene. Trimming took off 5 bases at V and 3 bases at J, with 11 bases between the two ends. There are 14 residues in the CDR3.